This T cell receptor (beta chain) was sequenced for a study of CD8 T cells in Susac syndrome. A quantity of about 0.45 to 1 ug RNA underwent reverse transcription using random hexamers. A multiplex approach, immunoSEQ multiplex PCR, amplified TCR beta CDR3 across 54 Vbeta and 13 Jbeta. TCRdb itself ran the immunoSEQ multiplex PCR reads through MiXCR, one entry per CDR3 protein. Here the sample spans about 300,000 distinct CDR3 sequences, 85% being singletons. In the case of this clonotype: The DNA is omitted, as the CDR3 cannot be located on it reliably, and the CDR3 follows TCRdb's listing.

Inclusive of both ends, the CDR3 amounts to 19 amino acids. Germline V CDR1 and CDR2: DFQATT, SNEGSKA (reference sequence). Sequencing of TCR beta, carried out with a high-throughput approach, was applied to CD8+ and CD4+ T cells from the blood. The patients serving as multiple sclerosis controls were treatment-naive. They had stable or active relapsing-remitting disease and fulfilled revised McDonald criteria. CD8+ and CD4+ T cells were negatively isolated; TEMRA cells were FACS-enriched. The sequence derives from a human donor with multiple sclerosis. Sequencing was carried out using CD8+ T cells from PBMCs. This rearrangement joins TRBV20-1 to TRBJ2-5; no check of the table's D call, TRBD2, against the DNA was made. The CDR3 reads CSASAVLRKEREGSETQYF.